The next 21 T cell receptor beta chains were all read from a single sample in a study of T cell responses to AZD1222 COVID-19 vaccine. The repertoire was sequenced with immunoSEQ multiplex PCR; TCRdb's copy has only in-frame clones and lacks some. The sample holds about 130,000 clones, about 88% seen once. Sequencing was performed on peripheral blood, taken 28 days after the second AZD1222 dose. The receptors stem from an adult who received the AZD1222 COVID-19 vaccine.

This clone was picked up a small number of times. The rearrangement uses TRBV5-1 and TRBJ1-1; unclear D gene. Looked up from germline, CDR1 is SGHRS and CDR2 is YFSETQ. The CDR3 spans 14 residues. Trimming took off 1 base at V and 1 base at J, with 8 bases between the two ends. The chain's CDR3 is CASSLWPGNTEAFF. The CDR3 DNA reads TGCGCCAGCAGCTTGTGGCCGGGGAACACTGAAGCTTTCTTT.

This clone was detected once. The rearrangement links TRBV18 to TRBJ1-6; a weak D match, TRBD1 (6 bases). V shed 4 bases and J shed 9 bases, with 10 bases lying between them. CDR3 length equals 13 residues. From germline, CDR1 is KGHSH and CDR2 LQKENI. The CDR3 DNA reads as TGTGCCAGCTCACTTTCAGGGGTTTCACCCCTCCACTTT. This encodes CASSLSGVSPLHF.

The V gene is TRBV11-2, the J gene TRBJ1-4; D is unclear. The germline V gene encodes CDR1 SGHAT and CDR2 FQNNGV. The CDR3 is 15 amino acids. Trimming shortened V by 5 bases and J by 3 bases, and 13 bases separated the two germline ends. In nucleotides, the CDR3 is TGTGCCAGCAGCCCCCGGGCAGCTCCTAATGAAAAACTGTTTTTT. Amino acid sequence: CASSPRAAPNEKLFF.

This sequence joins TRBV6-5 and TRBJ1-5; D is unclear. Trimming removed 8 bases from V and 5 bases from J, with 4 bases in between. This CDR3 spans 10 amino acids. The germline V gene encodes CDR1 MNHEY and CDR2 SVGAGI. CDR3 nucleotide sequence: TGTGCCAGCCCCCATCAGCCCCAGCATTTT. It translates to CASPHQPQHF.

The chain has TRBV24-1 and TRBJ1-2, with 7 nucleotides matching TRBD1. From germline, CDR1 is KGHDR and CDR2 SFDVKD. The CDR3 sequence is 14 residues long. J lost 2 bases, V lost 2 bases, and 1 base had no gene match. CDR3 sequence: CATSDSGQNYGYTF. The CDR3 DNA reads as TGTGCCACCAGTGATTCGGGACAGAACTATGGCTACACCTTC.

The V and J genes are TRBV7-6 and TRBJ2-3, with 9 bases matching TRBD1. Germline loops: CDR1 SGHVS, CDR2 FNYEAQ. The J segment lost 5 bases and the V segment lost 4 bases, leaving 10 bases of the junction unmatched. The CDR3 length is 16 residues. The CDR3 region has the DNA TGTGCCAGCAGCTCTACAGGGGGCGCTTCTGGAGATACGCAGTATTTT. Translating it yields CASSSTGGASGDTQYF.

This chain joins TRBV30 and TRBJ1-2; D is possibly TRBD1 (6 bases). The CDR3 consists of 15 residues. The germline V gene has CDR1 GTSNPN and CDR2 SVGIG (reference sequence). V was cut by 3 bases and J by 2 bases, with 16 bases left in between. CDR3 amino acids: CAWSRLNTGNYGYTF. CDR3 nucleotides: TGTGCCTGGAGCCGCCTTAACACAGGGAACTATGGCTACACCTTC.

Regarding this clone: The germline gene is not matched at one end of the junction; a read error may be the cause. The V gene is TRBV7-7, the J gene TRBJ2-1, with 7 bases that match TRBD2. Germline assignment: CDR1 SSHAT and CDR2 FNYEAQ (reference sequence). The CDR3 runs 15 residues. CDR3 bases: TGTGCTAGCAGCCCGGGCATGACTAGCCACAATGAGCAGTTCTTC. It is translated as CASSPGMTSHNEQFF.

The rearrangement joins TRBV6-2 or TRBV6-3 to TRBJ2-3; the D gene is possibly TRBD2 (5 bases). Germline CDR1 reads MNHEY; CDR2 reads SVGEGT. The CDR3 spans 18 residues. The germline V and J ends were trimmed by 0 bases and 0 bases, with 16 bases remaining between them. The CDR3 sequence is CASSYSVSDGESTDTQYF. DNA for the CDR3: TGTGCCAGCAGTTACTCCGTCTCTGACGGGGAGAGCACAGATACGCAGTATTTT.

V usage is TRBV6-1 and J usage is TRBJ2-7; 8 positions match TRBD1. V dropped 3 bases and J dropped 0; count of bases not matched to a gene: 7. The CDR3 is made up of 16 amino acids. Germline V gives CDR1 MNHNS, CDR2 SASEGT. Here the CDR3 reads CASSEGQVPSSYEQYF. In DNA form, the CDR3 reads TGTGCCAGCAGTGAGGGACAGGTTCCGAGCTCCTACGAGCAGTACTTC.

The chain couples TRBV2 to TRBJ1-6; D might be TRBD1 (5 bases). Trimming removed 5 bases from V and 9 bases from J, with 20 bases in between. Germline-derived CDR1 and CDR2 are SNHLY and FYNNEI. The CDR3 is 16 residues long. The DNA for the CDR3 is TGTGCCAGCAGTTTCAGACGGGCTACAGGCGGTTCACCCCTCCACTTT. Translated: CASSFRRATGGSPLHF.

This sequence joins TRBV30 and TRBJ1-1, with unresolved D. CDR3 length equals 14 residues. Germline values: CDR1 GTSNPN, CDR2 SVGIG (reference sequence). V lost 3 bases and J lost 0, with 11 bases in between. The CDR3 protein is CAWRQKNLNTEAFF. The CDR3 nucleotides are TGTGCCTGGAGGCAGAAAAATTTGAACACTGAAGCTTTCTTT.

V and J are TRBV27 and TRBJ2-2, with TRBD1 identical over 12 bases. With V trimmed by 7 bases and J by 5 bases, 8 bases remained unmatched. There are 16 residues in the CDR3. Germline loops: CDR1 MNHEY, CDR2 SMNVEV (reference sequence). The CDR3 DNA follows: TGTGCCAGCACTGGGGGACAGGGGGCAGGTACCGGGGAGCTGTTTTTT. Translated, it gives CASTGGQGAGTGELFF.

In nucleotides, the CDR3 is TGTGCCAGCAGTTCACAGGGGGGTGTCACTGAAGCTTTCTTT. It encodes CASSSQGGVTEAFF. The genes are TRBV6-5 and TRBJ1-1; 8 positions match TRBD1. CDR3 length equals 14 residues. The V gene's germline CDR1 is MNHEY and CDR2 SVGAGI. V lost 4 bases to trimming and J lost 4 bases; unmatched junction nucleotides: 5.

V gene TRBV6-5 combines with J gene TRBJ1-5, with 9 bases identical to TRBD1. Losses at the gene ends were 5 bases for V and 7 bases for J; bases not matched to a gene: 9. This CDR3 spans 15 amino acids. The germline CDR1 and CDR2 sequences are MNHEY and SVGAGI. The CDR3 nucleotides are TGTGCCAGCAGTCTCACAGGGGGCAGACGGCAGCCCCAGCATTTT. Translated: CASSLTGGRRQPQHF.

This chain uses TRBV6-5 with TRBJ1-1, with 9 bases aligning to TRBD1. Germline assignment: CDR1 MNHEY and CDR2 SVGAGI. The CDR3 is 13 amino acids. Trimming took 2 bases from V and 7 from J; bases not matched to a gene: 2. The chain's CDR3 is CASSYRDRDEAFF. CDR3 nucleotide sequence: TGTGCCAGCAGTTACCGGGACAGGGATGAAGCTTTCTTT.

This rearrangement joins TRBV7-8 to TRBJ2-5; TRBD2 agrees at 10 bases. Losses at the gene ends were 3 bases for V and 4 bases for J; bases not matched to a gene: 14. Per the germline V gene, CDR1 is SGHVS and CDR2 is FQNEAQ. The CDR3 runs 18 residues. The CDR3 spells CASSLLPSPSGSIETQYF. The DNA of the CDR3 is TGTGCCAGCAGCTTGCTACCTTCCCCTAGCGGGAGTATAGAGACCCAGTACTTC.

The chain uses TRBV6-5 and TRBJ1-1; D remains ambiguous. V lost 11 bases and J lost 4, with 14 bases in between. The CDR3 has 12 amino acids. Germline loops: CDR1 MNHEY, CDR2 SVGAGI. CDR3 loop: CAAGTYPTEAFF. CDR3 in DNA: TGTGCCGCCGGTACATATCCCACTGAAGCTTTCTTT.

The chain combines TRBV30 with TRBJ1-5, with D hard to call. The CDR3 totals 14 residues. From germline, CDR1 is GTSNPN and CDR2 SVGIG (reference sequence). V dropped 0 bases and J dropped 5 bases, with 11 bases sitting between them. The chain's CDR3 is CAWSVNSPDQPQHF. In DNA, the CDR3 is TGTGCCTGGAGTGTAAACAGCCCGGATCAGCCCCAGCATTTT.

The chain employs TRBV4-3 and TRBJ1-2; 7 nucleotides agree with TRBD1. The germline V gene encodes CDR1 LGHNA and CDR2 YSLEER. V trimming: 0 bases; J trimming: 8 bases; junction bases outside the gene matches: 9. This CDR3 contains 15 residues. CDR3 loop: CASSQDWAGGEGYTF. The CDR3 DNA is TGCGCCAGCAGCCAAGATTGGGCAGGGGGAGAAGGCTACACCTTC.

CDR3 bases: TGTGCCAGCAGCCAACCGGGGCCTGAAGAAGCTTTCTTT. Translated: CASSQPGPEEAFF. The chain couples TRBV4-2 to TRBJ1-1, with D possibly matching TRBD1 (5 bases). Germline V gene data show CDR1 as LGHNA and CDR2 as YNFKEQ. The length of the CDR3 is 13 residues. Trimming took 2 bases from V and 8 from J, leaving 12 bases between them.